The next 29 T cell receptor beta chains were all read from a single sample in a study of shared clonotypes between healthy human individuals. Profiled with immunoSEQ multiplex PCR; TCRdb holds only in-frame clones, not every one. This sample has roughly 1 million clones, with around 78% found just once. The sample comprised memory CD4+ T cells from PBMCs. Subset noted: CD45RA-negative fraction. These receptors were obtained from a man aged 18 to 30 in good health. Some clones in this sample may be carry-over from other donors' samples.

The chain joins TRBV6-4 to TRBJ2-1, with TRBD2 matching 10 bases. Germline loops: CDR1 MRHNA, CDR2 SNTAGT. This CDR3 region has 18 residues. J gave up 9 bases and V 5 bases, and 19 bases lay outside the gene matches. In nucleotides, the CDR3 is TGTGCCAGCAGTAGGTCTAGCGGGAGATTTCCCCTCGGGGGTGAGCAGTTCTTC. Its protein product is CASSRSSGRFPLGGEQFF.

The chain combines TRBV7-8 with TRBJ1-5; TRBD1 matches at 7 bases. The CDR3 runs 13 residues. In germline, CDR1 is SGHVS, CDR2 FQNEAQ. V shed 3 bases, J shed 5 bases, and the junction held 1 base outside the gene matches. The CDR3 DNA sequence: TGTGCCAGCAGCTTTACAGGGGATCAGCCCCAGCATTTT. This encodes CASSFTGDQPQHF.

The chain joins TRBV27 to TRBJ1-2, with 7 nucleotides matching TRBD1. Per germline, CDR1 MNHEY and CDR2 SMNVEV (reference sequence). CDR3 length equals 13 residues. The junction had 8 bases not matched to a gene; V was cut back by 5 bases and J by 8 bases. The chain's CDR3 is CASSPQGVVGYTF. The CDR3 DNA reads as TGTGCCAGCAGTCCCCAGGGGGTTGTAGGCTACACCTTC.

This sequence joins TRBV7-2 and TRBJ1-2; TRBD1 might be the D (5 bases). V gave up 1 base and J gave up 6 bases, with 15 bases separating them. In germline, CDR1 is SGHTA, CDR2 FQGNSA. The CDR3 sequence is 15 residues long. The chain's CDR3 is CASSLVWGSGDGYTF. The CDR3 region has the DNA TGTGCCAGCAGCTTAGTTTGGGGGTCTGGGGATGGCTACACCTTC. The whole variable domain, remainder taken from reference TRBV7-2 and TRBJ1-2, is GAGVSQSPSNKVTEKGKDVELRCDPISGHTALYWYRQSLGQGLEFLIYFQGNSAPDKSGLPSDRFSAERTGGSVSTLTIQRTQQEDSAVYLCASSLVWGSGDGYTFGSGTRLTVV.

The gene calls are TRBV5-1 and TRBJ2-1; 14 bases match TRBD2. V was clipped by 4 bases and J by 9 bases; unmatched bases: 9. CDR1 is SGHRS and CDR2 is YFSETQ in the germline V gene. CDR3 size: 16 residues. The CDR3 sequence: CASSPGGTSGRVEQFF. As DNA, the CDR3 is TGCGCCAGCAGCCCGGGTGGGACTAGCGGGAGAGTTGAGCAGTTCTTC.

V and J are TRBV7-9 and TRBJ1-3; 7 bases align to TRBD1. The V and J ends lost 5 bases and 0 bases, in that order; junction bases with no gene match: 7. Germline values: CDR1 SEHNR, CDR2 FQNEAQ (reference sequence). The CDR3 is 16 amino acids. DNA of the CDR3: TGTGCCAGCAGCCCCGGGACAGCTTACTCTGGAAACACCATATATTTT. Its protein is CASSPGTAYSGNTIYF.

With respect to this clone: The sample carries other DNA sequences with the same CDR3. The chain is built from TRBV9 and TRBJ2-1; no definite D call. Germline V lookup: CDR1 SGDLS, CDR2 YYNGEE. The CDR3 length is 15 residues. V was trimmed by 0 bases and J by 4 bases, leaving 11 bases between them. The CDR3 sequence: CASSVAERPYNEQFF. The CDR3, as DNA: TGTGCCAGCAGCGTAGCGGAGAGGCCGTACAATGAGCAGTTCTTC.

The V gene is TRBV28, the J gene TRBJ2-2; D is unresolved. The CDR3 sequence is 12 residues long. Per the germline V gene, CDR1 is MDHEN and CDR2 is SYDVKM. Trimming stripped 3 bases from V and 3 bases from J, with 2 bases between. The CDR3 reads CASSFDTGELFF. For the CDR3, the DNA is TGTGCCAGCAGTTTTGACACCGGGGAGCTGTTTTTT.

V and J are TRBV28 and TRBJ2-2; TRBD1 is a possible D gene (5 bases). Trimming left V 10 bases short and J 5 bases short, with 20 bases between. Germline V gives CDR1 MDHEN, CDR2 SYDVKM. The CDR3 is made up of 15 amino acids. The CDR3 DNA reads as TGTGCCACCCACAGGAGCCCCCTAGGGACCGGGGAGCTGTTTTTT. It is translated as CATHRSPLGTGELFF.

As concerns this clone: Other DNA variants within this sample encode the same CDR3. CDR3 coding DNA: TGTGCCAGCAGCTTGCGGTCCTCCTACAATGAGCAGTTCTTC. Protein sequence: CASSLRSSYNEQFF. This sequence joins TRBV5-4 and TRBJ2-1; D uncertain. Germline loops: CDR1 SGHNT, CDR2 YYREEE (reference sequence). The CDR3 sequence is 14 residues long. Trimming took 1 base from V and 0 from J, leaving 5 bases between them. Variable domain in full (rest from reference TRBV5-4 and TRBJ2-1): ETGVTQSPTHLIKTRGQQVTLRCSSQSGHNTVSWYQQALGQGPQFIFQYYREEENGRGNFPPRFSGLQFPNYSSELNVNALELDDSALYLCASSLRSSYNEQFFGPGTRLTVL.

The J gene is TRBJ2-7, the V gene TRBV10-1, with D perhaps TRBD1 (5 bases). Trimming took off 1 base at V and 6 bases at J, with 10 bases between the two ends. The CDR3 has 13 residues. Germline assignment: CDR1 WNHNN and CDR2 SYGVQD (reference sequence). This chain's CDR3 is CASSEYRRSEQYF. The CDR3 DNA follows: TGCGCCAGCAGTGAGTACAGGAGAAGCGAGCAGTACTTC.

V is TRBV14 and J is TRBJ2-3, with a weak D call TRBD1 (8 bases). There are 16 residues in the CDR3. The ends were cut back, 4 bases at V and 4 bases at J, with 18 bases in the middle. The germline CDR1 and CDR2 sequences are SGHDN and FVKESK. In DNA form, the CDR3 reads TGTGCCAGCAGCCCCCCACGGACAGGGAGGGCAGATACGCAGTATTTT. This sequence encodes CASSPPRTGRADTQYF.

The rearrangement links TRBV27 to TRBJ1-5; the D gene is possibly TRBD1 (6 bases). The CDR3 is 17 residues long. The V gene lost 0 bases and the J gene lost 0 bases, with 12 bases spanning the gap. Germline V gene data show CDR1 as MNHEY and CDR2 as SMNVEV (reference sequence). CDR3 sequence (DNA): TGTGCCAGCAGTTTATCGAGGCAGGGGTATAGCAATCAGCCCCAGCATTTT. Translated, it gives CASSLSRQGYSNQPQHF.

The chain has TRBV7-2 and TRBJ2-7, with a tentative D call TRBD1 (6 bases). V was trimmed by 5 bases and J by 1 base, leaving 15 bases between them. The length of the CDR3 is 15 residues. Germline CDR1 reads SGHTA; CDR2 reads FQGNSA. As DNA, the CDR3 is TGTGCCAGCAGCGACGGACAGTCTGGATCCTACGAGCAGTACTTC. Translation gives CASSDGQSGSYEQYF.

The chain has TRBV5-4 and TRBJ1-2; D is unclear. This CDR3 is 14 amino acids long. The V gene's germline CDR1 is SGHNT and CDR2 YYREEE (reference sequence). Trimming removed 0 bases at V and 4 bases at J, with 10 bases between. CDR3: CASSLAPGTYGYTF. The CDR3 DNA sequence: TGTGCCAGCAGCTTGGCCCCAGGAACCTATGGCTACACCTTC.

This clone was picked up one time. The V gene is TRBV7-2, the J gene TRBJ2-1; D tentatively reads TRBD1 or TRBD2 (5 bases each). CDR3 length equals 17 residues. The germline V gene encodes CDR1 SGHTA and CDR2 FQGNSA. V dropped 2 bases and J dropped 7 bases, with 21 bases sitting between them. The CDR3 loop reads CASSLFSSAGAINEQFF. The CDR3, as DNA: TGTGCCAGCAGCTTATTTAGTAGCGCTGGGGCAATAAATGAGCAGTTCTTC.

The genes are TRBV5-1 and TRBJ1-2; D unclear. Trimming left V 7 bases short and J 4 bases short, with 14 bases between. The germline gives CDR1 SGHRS, CDR2 YFSETQ. The CDR3 totals 13 residues. This chain's CDR3 is CASATVEGYGYTF. DNA for the CDR3: TGCGCCAGCGCGACTGTAGAGGGCTATGGCTACACCTTC. The full variable domain, with the rest looked up from reference TRBV5-1 and TRBJ1-2, is KAGVTQTPRYLIKTRGQQVTLSCSPISGHRSVSWYQQTPGQGLQFLFEYFSETQRNKGNFPGRFSGRQFSNSRSEMNVSTLELGDSALYLCASATVEGYGYTFGSGTRLTVV.

J is TRBJ2-7 and V is TRBV5-1, with D tentatively TRBD1 (6 bases). Germline values: CDR1 SGHRS, CDR2 YFSETQ. The V and J ends lost 4 bases and 4 bases respectively, with 12 bases between them. This CDR3 has 13 residues. CDR3 DNA sequence: TGCGCCAGCAGCACAGCAGGGGATTACGAGCAGTACTTC. It codes for CASSTAGDYEQYF. Variable domain in full (rest from reference TRBV5-1 and TRBJ2-7): KAGVTQTPRYLIKTRGQQVTLSCSPISGHRSVSWYQQTPGQGLQFLFEYFSETQRNKGNFPGRFSGRQFSNSRSEMNVSTLELGDSALYLCASSTAGDYEQYFGPGTRLTVT.

The V gene is TRBV7-9, the J gene TRBJ1-5; 9 bases line up with TRBD1. The CDR3 spans 16 residues. J was trimmed by 2 bases and V by 2 bases; bases with no gene match: 4. Germline V gene data show CDR1 as SEHNR and CDR2 as FQNEAQ (reference sequence). The chain's CDR3 is CASSLRDRVGNQPQHF. For the CDR3, the DNA is TGTGCCAGCAGCTTAAGGGACAGGGTGGGCAATCAGCCCCAGCATTTT. The full variable domain, rest sourced from reference TRBV7-9 and TRBJ1-5, is DTGVSQNPRHKITKRGQNVTFRCDPISEHNRLYWYRQTLGQGPEFLTYFQNEAQLEKSRLLSDRFSAERPKGSFSTLEIQRTEQGDSAMYLCASSLRDRVGNQPQHFGDGTRLSIL.

This chain's CDR3 is CASSSRTGGRNTIYF. CDR3 DNA: TGTGCCAGCAGCTCACGCACAGGGGGCAGAAACACCATATATTTT. The rearrangement links TRBV2 to TRBJ1-3, with 9 positions matching TRBD1. From germline, CDR1 is SNHLY and CDR2 FYNNEI. The J segment lost 5 bases and the V segment lost 6 bases, leaving 8 bases of the junction unmatched. The CDR3 totals 15 residues.

This clone was seen a single time. At the DNA level, this CDR3 is encoded by other sequences in the same sample as well. V is TRBV18 and J is TRBJ2-7, with TRBD2 matching over 9 bases. Trimming at V came to 3 bases and at J to 1 base, leaving 1 base not matched to a gene. The CDR3 contains 14 residues. The germline gives CDR1 KGHSH, CDR2 LQKENI. In DNA form, the CDR3 reads TGTGCCAGCTCACCCGGACTAGCGTCCTACGAGCAGTACTTC. Translating gives CASSPGLASYEQYF.

The genes are TRBV5-6 and TRBJ2-3, with D possibly matching TRBD1 (6 bases). Trimming took 4 bases from V and 2 from J, leaving 11 bases between them. This CDR3 has 14 residues. Per germline, CDR1 SGHDT and CDR2 YYEEEE. The CDR3 DNA sequence: TGTGCCAGCAGCCGAGGGGACAACACAGATACGCAGTATTTT. Its translation: CASSRGDNTDTQYF.

This clone showed up just once. The chain is built from TRBV18 and TRBJ2-3, with 8 bases aligning to TRBD2. Per the germline V gene, CDR1 is KGHSH and CDR2 is LQKENI. V shed 6 bases and J 3 bases; nucleotides not matched to a gene: 11. This CDR3 has 16 amino acids. CDR3 DNA: TGTGCCAGCTCTCCTCCGGGACTAGGCCTTACAGATACGCAGTATTTT. This codes for CASSPPGLGLTDTQYF.

This clone was counted once. The CDR3 region is CASSSPGINTIYF. In DNA, the CDR3 is TGTGCCAGCAGCTCTCCCGGGATCAACACCATATATTTT. The V call is TRBV28, the J call TRBJ1-3; D not certain. V dropped 6 bases and J dropped 7 bases, with 13 bases sitting between them. Germline V lookup: CDR1 MDHEN, CDR2 SYDVKM. The CDR3 is 13 residues long.

The J gene is TRBJ1-5, the V gene TRBV7-8; tentative D call: TRBD1 (5 bases). Trimming cost V 0 bases and J 1 base, with 19 bases left between them. This CDR3 has 19 residues. Germline V CDR1 and CDR2: SGHVS, FQNEAQ. The CDR3 is CASSLAVMSPGLSNQPQHF. The CDR3 DNA reads TGTGCCAGCAGCTTAGCCGTTATGTCGCCAGGGCTAAGCAATCAGCCCCAGCATTTT.

V and J are TRBV29-1 and TRBJ1-2; D is undetermined. This CDR3 is built from 13 residues. The V gene lost 1 base and the J gene lost 8 bases, with 14 bases spanning the gap. CDR1 is SQVTM, CDR2 ANQGSEA, per germline. CDR3 region: CSVEGPGVGGYTF. The DNA for the CDR3 is TGCAGCGTTGAAGGCCCCGGGGTAGGGGGCTACACCTTC.

This rearrangement joins TRBV20-1 to TRBJ2-7, with D unclear. The CDR3 sequence is 10 residues long. Trimming took 6 bases from V and 6 from J, leaving 9 bases between them. Per germline, CDR1 DFQATT and CDR2 SNEGSKA (reference sequence). The DNA of the CDR3 is TGCAGTGCCTCCCATACCGAGCAGTACTTC. This translates into CSASHTEQYF.

The V call is TRBV18, the J call TRBJ2-5; no definite D call. Germline CDR1 KGHSH, CDR2 LQKENI. Trimming took off 2 bases at V and 2 bases at J, with 6 bases between the two ends. The CDR3 loop spans 13 amino acids. The CDR3 is CASSPNGQETQYF. In DNA, the CDR3 is TGTGCCAGCTCACCAAACGGACAAGAGACCCAGTACTTC.

The V call is TRBV2, the J call TRBJ2-7, with TRBD1 identical over 9 bases. Germline CDR1 reads SNHLY; CDR2 reads FYNNEI. The CDR3 covers 13 residues. V dropped 8 bases and J dropped 4; count of bases not matched to a gene: 6. The CDR3 nucleotides are TGTGCCAGCGTGGTGGACAGGGGATACGAGCAGTACTTC. Translating it yields CASVVDRGYEQYF.